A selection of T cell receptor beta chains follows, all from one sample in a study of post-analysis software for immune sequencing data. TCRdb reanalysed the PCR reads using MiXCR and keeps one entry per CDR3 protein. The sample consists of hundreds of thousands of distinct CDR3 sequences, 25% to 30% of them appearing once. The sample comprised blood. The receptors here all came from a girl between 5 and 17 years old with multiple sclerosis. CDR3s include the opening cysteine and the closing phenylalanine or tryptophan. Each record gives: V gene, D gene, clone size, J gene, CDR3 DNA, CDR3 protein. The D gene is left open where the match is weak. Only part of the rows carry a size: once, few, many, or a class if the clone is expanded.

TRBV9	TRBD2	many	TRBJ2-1	TGTGCCAGCAGCGTAGTCGGACTAGCGGGGAGGGATGAGCAGTTCTTC	CASSVVGLAGRDEQFF
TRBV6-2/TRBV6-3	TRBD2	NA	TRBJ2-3	TGTGCCAGCAGTCTCCTTCGAGCGGGAGATTGGTTGGGCACAGATACGCAGTATTTT	CASSLLRAGDWLGTDTQYF
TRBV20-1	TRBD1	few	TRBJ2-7	TGCAGGGGGGACAGAACCTACGAGCAGTACTTC	CRGDRTYEQYF
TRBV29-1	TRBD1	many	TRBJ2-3	TGCAGCGCCACGACAGGGGGTTATCGAGATACGCAGTATTTT	CSATTGGYRDTQYF
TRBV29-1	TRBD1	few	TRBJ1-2	TGCAGCGTGGGCACGACAGGGGAGACCTATGGCTACACCTTC	CSVGTTGETYGYTF
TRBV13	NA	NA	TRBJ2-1	TGTGCCAGCAGCTACCCCGGACCAAACAATGAGCAGTTCTTC	CASSYPGPNNEQFF
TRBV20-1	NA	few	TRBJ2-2	TGCAGTGCTAGAGGTACCGGGGAGCTGTTTTTT	CSARGTGELFF
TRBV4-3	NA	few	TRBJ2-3	TGCGCCAGCAGCCAAGGAGGGGTTTTAAATGCAGATACGCAGTATTTT	CASSQGGVLNADTQYF
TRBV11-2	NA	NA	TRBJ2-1	TGTGCCAGCAGCTTAGTGGGCAGCCAAGAGACCCAGTTCTTC	CASSLVGSQETQFF
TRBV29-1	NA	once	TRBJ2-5	TGCAGCGTTGAGCTCGGACTCCAAGAGACCCAGTACTTC	CSVELGLQETQYF
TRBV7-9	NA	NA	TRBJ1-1	TGTGCCAGCAGCCGGATGGGGGCCCGGGCTGAAGCTTTCTTT	CASSRMGARAEAFF
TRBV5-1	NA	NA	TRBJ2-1	TGCGCCAGCAGCTGGGCGGGGACTCGCCGGGGGGAGCAGTTCTTC	CASSWAGTRRGEQFF
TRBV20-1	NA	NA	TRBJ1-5	TGCAGTGCTAGAGATCGGCCCCAGACCCCTCCGCATTTT	CSARDRPQTPPHF
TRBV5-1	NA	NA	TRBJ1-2	TGCGCCAGCAGCTTGGCCGTGGATTACTATGGCTACACCTTC	CASSLAVDYYGYTF
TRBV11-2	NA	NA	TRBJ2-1	TGTGCCAGCAGTGACTGGTCGCCGGGGTACAATGAGCAGTTCTTC	CASSDWSPGYNEQFF
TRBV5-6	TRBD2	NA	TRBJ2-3	TGTGCCAGCAGCGGCGGACTAGCGGGGACCACAGATACGCAGTATTTT	CASSGGLAGTTDTQYF
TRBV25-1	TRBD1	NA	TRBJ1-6	TGTGCCAGCAGTGACTGGACAGGCGGTGGCTCACCCCTCCACTTT	CASSDWTGGGSPLHF
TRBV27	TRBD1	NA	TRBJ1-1	TGTGCCAGCAGGGACAGGGCCGCCGCTTTCTTT	CASRDRAAAFF
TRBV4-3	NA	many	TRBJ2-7	TGCGCCAGCAGCCAAGATTTCGGAGACGAGCAGTACTTC	CASSQDFGDEQYF
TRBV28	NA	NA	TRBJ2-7	TGTGCCAGCGAAGGCCTCTACGAGCAGTACTTC	CASEGLYEQYF
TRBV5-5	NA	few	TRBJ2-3	TGTGCCAGCAGCTTGCGCCGGGACACAGCAGATACGCAGTATTTT	CASSLRRDTADTQYF
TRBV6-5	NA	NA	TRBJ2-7	TGTGCCAGCAGTTACCCGTCGGGCCCCAAGAACTACGAGCAGTACTTC	CASSYPSGPKNYEQYF
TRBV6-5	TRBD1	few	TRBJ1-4	TGTGCCAGCAGTTACTATACAGGGGGAGGCGAAAAACTGTTTTTT	CASSYYTGGGEKLFF
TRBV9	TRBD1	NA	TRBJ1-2	TGTGCCAGCAGCGCCGCCGCAGGGGGCGGCTACACCTTC	CASSAAAGGGYTF
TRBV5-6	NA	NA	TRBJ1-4	TGTGCCAGCAGCTTGGTGGGGGGCACTGATGAAAAACTGTTTTTT	CASSLVGGTDEKLFF
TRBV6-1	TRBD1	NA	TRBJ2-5	TGTGCCAGCAAGCGGGACAGGGGACGAGAGACCCAGTACTTC	CASKRDRGRETQYF
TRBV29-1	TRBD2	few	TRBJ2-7	TGCAGCGTTGGGGGGGTGACTAGCGGGATCTACGAGCAGTACTTC	CSVGGVTSGIYEQYF
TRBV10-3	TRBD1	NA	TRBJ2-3	TGTGCCATCAGCTCGAAGACAGGGGGTGCCACAGATACGCAGTATTTT	CAISSKTGGATDTQYF
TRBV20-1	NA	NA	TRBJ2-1	TGCAGTGCTAGTAACCTCCAGGGCTGGGTAGGCAATGAGCAGTTCTTC	CSASNLQGWVGNEQFF
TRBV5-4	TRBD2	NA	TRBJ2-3	TGTGCCAGCAGGGAACTAGCGGGACTCACAGATACGCAGTATTTT	CASRELAGLTDTQYF
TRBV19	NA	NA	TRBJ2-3	TGTGCCAGTAGAGGGCGGACGGCAGATACGCAGTATTTT	CASRGRTADTQYF
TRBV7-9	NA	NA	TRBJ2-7	TGTGCCAGCAGCTTAAGAGGGACACCGGACGAGCAGTACTTC	CASSLRGTPDEQYF